These 2 T cell receptor beta chains share one sample of origin, sequenced in a study of blood T cell repertoires in COVID-19. Produced via immunoSEQ multiplex PCR; TCRdb's table is partial and in-frame only. The table shows about 200,000 clones, with around 90% occurring only once. Sequenced: PBMCs or T cells enriched from blood (not recorded which). The receptors shown here come from a woman in her late teens or twenties who had recovered from COVID-19.

V is TRBV5-1 and J is TRBJ1-1, with a tentative D call TRBD1 (6 bases). V was cut by 5 bases and J by 0 bases, with 23 bases left in between. Per the germline V gene, CDR1 is SGHRS and CDR2 is YFSETQ. The CDR3 extends over 18 amino acids. For the CDR3, the DNA is TGCGCCAGCAGAGTCAGGGGCGGATTGTGGGCTATGAACACTGAAGCTTTCTTT. Translating gives CASRVRGGLWAMNTEAFF.

The chain recombines TRBV5-4 with TRBJ2-7, with TRBD1 matching over 8 bases. Per the germline V gene, CDR1 is SGHNT and CDR2 is YYREEE (reference sequence). The CDR3 extends over 13 amino acids. V trimming: 4 bases; J trimming: 5 bases; junction bases outside the gene matches: 5. In DNA form, the CDR3 reads TGTGCCAGCAGCGCCGGACAGGGTAACGAGCAGTACTTC. Translating gives CASSAGQGNEQYF.